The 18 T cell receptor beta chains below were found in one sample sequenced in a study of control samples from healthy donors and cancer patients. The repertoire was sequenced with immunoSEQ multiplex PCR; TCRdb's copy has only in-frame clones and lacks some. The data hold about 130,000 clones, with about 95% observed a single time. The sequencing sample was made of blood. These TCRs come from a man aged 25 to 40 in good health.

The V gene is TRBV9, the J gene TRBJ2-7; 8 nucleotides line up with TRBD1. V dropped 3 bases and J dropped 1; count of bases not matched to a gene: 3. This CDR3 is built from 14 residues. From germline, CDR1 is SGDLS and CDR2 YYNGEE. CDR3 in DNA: TGTGCCAGCAGCGCAACAGGGGGTTCCTACGAGCAGTACTTC. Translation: CASSATGGSYEQYF.

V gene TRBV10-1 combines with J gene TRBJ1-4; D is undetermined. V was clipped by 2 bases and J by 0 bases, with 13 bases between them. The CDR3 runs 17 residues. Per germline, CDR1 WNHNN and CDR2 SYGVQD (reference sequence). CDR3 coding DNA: TGCGCCAGCAGTGAGAGACCGTTAACTGCAACTAATGAAAAACTGTTTTTT. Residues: CASSERPLTATNEKLFF.

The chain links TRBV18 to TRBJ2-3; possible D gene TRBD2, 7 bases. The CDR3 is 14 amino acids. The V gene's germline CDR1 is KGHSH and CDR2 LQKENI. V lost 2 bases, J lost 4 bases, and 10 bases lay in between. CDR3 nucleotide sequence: TGTGCCAGCTCACCATTCGGGGGGCCAGATACGCAGTATTTT. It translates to CASSPFGGPDTQYF.

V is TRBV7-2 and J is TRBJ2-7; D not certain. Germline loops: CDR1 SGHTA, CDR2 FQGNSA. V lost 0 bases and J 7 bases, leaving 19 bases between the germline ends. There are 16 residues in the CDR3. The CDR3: CASSLARSVVMGEQYF. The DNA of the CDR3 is TGTGCCAGCAGCTTAGCGCGGTCAGTTGTCATGGGGGAGCAGTACTTC. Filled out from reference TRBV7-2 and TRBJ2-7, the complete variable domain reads GAGVSQSPSNKVTEKGKDVELRCDPISGHTALYWYRQSLGQGLEFLIYFQGNSAPDKSGLPSDRFSAERTGGSVSTLTIQRTQQEDSAVYLCASSLARSVVMGEQYFGPGTRLTVT.

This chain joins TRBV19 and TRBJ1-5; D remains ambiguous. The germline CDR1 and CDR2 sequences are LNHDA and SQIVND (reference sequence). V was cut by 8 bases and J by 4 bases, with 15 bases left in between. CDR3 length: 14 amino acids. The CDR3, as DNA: TGTGCCAGTCGCCTCTGGGATAGTAATCAGCCCCAGCATTTT. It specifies CASRLWDSNQPQHF.

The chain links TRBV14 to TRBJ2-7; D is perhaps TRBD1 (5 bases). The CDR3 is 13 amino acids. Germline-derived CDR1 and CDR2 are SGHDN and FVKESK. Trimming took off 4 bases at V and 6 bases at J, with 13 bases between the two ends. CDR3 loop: CASSRQTPLEQYF. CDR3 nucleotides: TGTGCCAGCAGCCGACAGACTCCCCTCGAGCAGTACTTC. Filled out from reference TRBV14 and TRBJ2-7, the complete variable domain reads EAGVTQFPSHSVIEKGQTVTLRCDPISGHDNLYWYRRVMGKEIKFLLHFVKESKQDESGMPNNRFLAERTGGTYSTLKVQPAELEDSGVYFCASSRQTPLEQYFGPGTRLTVT.

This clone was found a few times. The DNA for the CDR3 is TGTGCCAGCAGCCCTAGACAGGGTGGCCTCGGGACCCTCCACTTT. Translating gives CASSPRQGGLGTLHF. The chain is built from TRBV14 and TRBJ1-6; the match to TRBD1 covers 7 bases. There are 15 residues in the CDR3. Germline-derived CDR1 and CDR2 are SGHDN and FVKESK. The V segment lost 4 bases and the J segment 14 bases; nucleotides outside the gene matches: 14. Complete variable domain (other parts from reference TRBV14 and TRBJ1-6): EAGVTQFPSHSVIEKGQTVTLRCDPISGHDNLYWYRRVMGKEIKFLLHFVKESKQDESGMPNNRFLAERTGGTYSTLKVQPAELEDSGVYFCASSPRQGGLGTLHFGNGTRLTVT.

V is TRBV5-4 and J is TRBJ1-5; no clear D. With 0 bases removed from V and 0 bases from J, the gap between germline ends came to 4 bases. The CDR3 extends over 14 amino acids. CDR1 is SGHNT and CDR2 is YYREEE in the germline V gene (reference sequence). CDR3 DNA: TGTGCCAGCAGCTTGGACAATAGCAATCAGCCCCAGCATTTT. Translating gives CASSLDNSNQPQHF. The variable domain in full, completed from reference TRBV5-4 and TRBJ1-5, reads ETGVTQSPTHLIKTRGQQVTLRCSSQSGHNTVSWYQQALGQGPQFIFQYYREEENGRGNFPPRFSGLQFPNYSSELNVNALELDDSALYLCASSLDNSNQPQHFGDGTRLSIL.

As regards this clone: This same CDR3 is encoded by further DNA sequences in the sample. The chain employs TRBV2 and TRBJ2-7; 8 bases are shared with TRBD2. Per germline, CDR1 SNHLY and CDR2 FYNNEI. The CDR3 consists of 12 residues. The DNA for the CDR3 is TGTGTTTCCCGGGGGGGCCCCTACGAGCAGTACTTC. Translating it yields CVSRGGPYEQYF. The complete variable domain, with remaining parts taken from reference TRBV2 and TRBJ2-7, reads EPEVTQTPSHQVTQMGQEVILRCVPISNHLYFYWYRQILGQKVEFLVSFYNNEISEKSEIFDDQFSVERPDGSNFTLKIRSTKLEDSAMYFCVSRGGPYEQYFGPGTRLTVT.

Here the CDR3 DNA reads TGTGCCACCGGACGTTCGAGCTCTGGAAACACCATATATTTT. The encoded protein is CATGRSSSGNTIYF. This rearrangement joins TRBV6-5 to TRBJ1-3; unclear D gene. V dropped 10 bases and J dropped 0 bases, with 13 bases sitting between them. Germline CDR1 MNHEY, CDR2 SVGAGI. The CDR3 runs 14 residues.

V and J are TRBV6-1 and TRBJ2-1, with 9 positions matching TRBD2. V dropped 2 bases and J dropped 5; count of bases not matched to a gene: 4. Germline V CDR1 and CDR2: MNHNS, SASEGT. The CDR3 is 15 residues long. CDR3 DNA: TGTGCCAGCAGTGAACTAGCGGGGCGGGACAATGAGCAGTTCTTC. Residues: CASSELAGRDNEQFF.

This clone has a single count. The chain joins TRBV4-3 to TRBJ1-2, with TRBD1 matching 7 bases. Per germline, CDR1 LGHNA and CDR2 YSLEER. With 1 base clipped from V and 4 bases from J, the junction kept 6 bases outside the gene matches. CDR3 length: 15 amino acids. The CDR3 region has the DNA TGCGCCAGCAGCCAAGGGCCCGGGACAGCCTATGGCTACACCTTC. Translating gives CASSQGPGTAYGYTF.

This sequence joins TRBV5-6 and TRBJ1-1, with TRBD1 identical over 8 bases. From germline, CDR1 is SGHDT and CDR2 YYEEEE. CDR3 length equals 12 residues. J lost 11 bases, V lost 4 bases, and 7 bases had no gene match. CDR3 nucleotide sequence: TGTGCCAGCAGCAAAGACAGGGGTTGGGCTTTCTTT. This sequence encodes CASSKDRGWAFF.

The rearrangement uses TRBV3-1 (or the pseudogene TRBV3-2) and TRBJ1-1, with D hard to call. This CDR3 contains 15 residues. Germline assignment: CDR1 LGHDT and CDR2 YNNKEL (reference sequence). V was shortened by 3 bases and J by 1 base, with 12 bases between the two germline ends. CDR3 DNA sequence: TGTGCCAGCAGCCAGAGACTGGGGAGGAACACTGAAGCTTTCTTT. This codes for CASSQRLGRNTEAFF.

The CDR3 nucleotides read TGTGCCAGCAGCGTAAGGGATGCACAAATGAACACTGAAGCTTTCTTT. Protein sequence: CASSVRDAQMNTEAFF. This chain uses TRBV9 with TRBJ1-1; D is unclear. V shed 1 base and J shed 0 bases, with 13 bases lying between them. This CDR3 spans 16 amino acids. Germline V gene sequence: CDR1 SGDLS, CDR2 YYNGEE. Full variable domain (rest looked up from reference TRBV9 and TRBJ1-1): DSGVTQTPKHLITATGQRVTLRCSPRSGDLSVYWYQQSLDQGLQFLIQYYNGEERAKGNILERFSAQQFPDLHSELNLSSLELGDSALYFCASSVRDAQMNTEAFFGQGTRLTVV.

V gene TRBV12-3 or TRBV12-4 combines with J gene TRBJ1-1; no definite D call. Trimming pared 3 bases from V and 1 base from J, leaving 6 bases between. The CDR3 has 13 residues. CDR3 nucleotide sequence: TGTGCCAGCAGTTTTTCAGGGAACACTGAAGCTTTCTTT. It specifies CASSFSGNTEAFF.

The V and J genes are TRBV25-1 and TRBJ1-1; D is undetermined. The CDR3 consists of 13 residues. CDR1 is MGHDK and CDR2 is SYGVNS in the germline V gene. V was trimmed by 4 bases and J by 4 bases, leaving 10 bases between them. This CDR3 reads CASSAAVGTEAFF. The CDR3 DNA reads TGTGCCAGCAGTGCCGCGGTAGGCACTGAAGCTTTCTTT.

The CDR3 nucleotides are TGTGCCAGCGGACCAGACAGGGGGGTCGGAAACACCATATATTTT. Translation gives CASGPDRGVGNTIYF. V usage is TRBV6-5 and J usage is TRBJ1-3; TRBD1 matches 9 bases. This CDR3 is built from 15 residues. The V gene end was trimmed by 8 bases and the J gene end by 4 bases; junction bases not matched to a gene: 9. Looked up from germline, CDR1 is MNHEY and CDR2 is SVGAGI.